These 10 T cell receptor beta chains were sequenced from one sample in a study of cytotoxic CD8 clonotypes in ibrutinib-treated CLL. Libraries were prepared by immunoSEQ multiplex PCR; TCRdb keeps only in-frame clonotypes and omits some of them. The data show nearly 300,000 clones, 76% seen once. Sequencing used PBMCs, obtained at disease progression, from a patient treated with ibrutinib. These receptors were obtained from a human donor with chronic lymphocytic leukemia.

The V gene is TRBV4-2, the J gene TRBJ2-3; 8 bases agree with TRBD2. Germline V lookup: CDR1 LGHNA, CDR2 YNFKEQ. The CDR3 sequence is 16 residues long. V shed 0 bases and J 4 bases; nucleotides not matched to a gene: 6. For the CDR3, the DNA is TGTGCCAGCAGCCAAGATCAGACTAGCGCGGCAGATACGCAGTATTTT. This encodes CASSQDQTSAADTQYF.

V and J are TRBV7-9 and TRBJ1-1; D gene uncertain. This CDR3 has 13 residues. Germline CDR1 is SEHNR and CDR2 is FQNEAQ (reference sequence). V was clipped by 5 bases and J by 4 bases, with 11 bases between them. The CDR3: CASSRLGSTEAFF. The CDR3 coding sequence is TGTGCCAGCAGCCGTCTCGGAAGCACTGAAGCTTTCTTT.

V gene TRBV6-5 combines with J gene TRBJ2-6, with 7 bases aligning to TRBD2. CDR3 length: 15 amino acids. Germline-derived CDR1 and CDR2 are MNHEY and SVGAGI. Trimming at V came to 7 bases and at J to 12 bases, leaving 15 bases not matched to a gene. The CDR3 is CASTTTRRGKSVLTF. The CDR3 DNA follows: TGTGCCAGCACTACGACTCGGCGGGGGAAGAGCGTCCTGACTTTC.

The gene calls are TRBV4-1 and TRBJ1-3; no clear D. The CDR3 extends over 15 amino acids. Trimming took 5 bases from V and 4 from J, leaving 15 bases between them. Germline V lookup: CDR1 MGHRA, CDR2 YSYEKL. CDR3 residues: CASSYKPASGNTIYF. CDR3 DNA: TGCGCCAGCAGCTATAAGCCCGCATCAGGAAACACCATATATTTT.

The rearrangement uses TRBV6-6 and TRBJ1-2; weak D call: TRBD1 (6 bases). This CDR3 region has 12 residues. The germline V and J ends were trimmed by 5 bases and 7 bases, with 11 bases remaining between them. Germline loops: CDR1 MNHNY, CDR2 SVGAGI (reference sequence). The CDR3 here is CASSTGPSGYTF. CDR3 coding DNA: TGTGCCAGCAGTACAGGGCCGAGTGGCTACACCTTC.

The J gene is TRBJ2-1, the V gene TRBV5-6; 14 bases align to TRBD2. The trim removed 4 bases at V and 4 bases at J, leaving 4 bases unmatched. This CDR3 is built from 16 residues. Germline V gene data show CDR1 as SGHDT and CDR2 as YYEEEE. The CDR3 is CASSPWTSGRYNEQFF. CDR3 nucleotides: TGTGCCAGCAGCCCCTGGACTAGCGGGAGGTACAATGAGCAGTTCTTC. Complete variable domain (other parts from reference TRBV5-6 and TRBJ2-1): DAGVTQSPTHLIKTRGQQVTLRCSPKSGHDTVSWYQQALGQGPQFIFQYYEEEERQRGNFPDRFSGHQFPNYSSELNVNALLLGDSALYLCASSPWTSGRYNEQFFGPGTRLTVL.

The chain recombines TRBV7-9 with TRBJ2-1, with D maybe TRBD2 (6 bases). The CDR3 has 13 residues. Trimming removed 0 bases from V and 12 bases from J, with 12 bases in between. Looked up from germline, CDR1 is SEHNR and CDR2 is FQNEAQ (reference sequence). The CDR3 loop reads CASSLARDVRQFF. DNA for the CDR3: TGTGCCAGCAGCTTAGCGCGGGACGTACGGCAGTTCTTC.

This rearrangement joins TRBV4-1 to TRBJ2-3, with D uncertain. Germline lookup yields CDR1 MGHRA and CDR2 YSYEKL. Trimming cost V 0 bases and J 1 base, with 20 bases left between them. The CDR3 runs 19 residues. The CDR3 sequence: CASSQDGVERAPGTDTQYF. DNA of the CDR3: TGCGCCAGCAGCCAAGATGGAGTAGAGCGAGCACCGGGCACAGATACGCAGTATTTT.

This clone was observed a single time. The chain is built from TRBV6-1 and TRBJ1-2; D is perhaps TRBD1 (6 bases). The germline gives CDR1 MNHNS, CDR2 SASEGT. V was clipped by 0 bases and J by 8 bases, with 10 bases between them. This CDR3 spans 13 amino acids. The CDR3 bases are TGTGCCAGCAGTGAAGCGCGGACAGCCGGCTACACCTTC. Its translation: CASSEARTAGYTF.

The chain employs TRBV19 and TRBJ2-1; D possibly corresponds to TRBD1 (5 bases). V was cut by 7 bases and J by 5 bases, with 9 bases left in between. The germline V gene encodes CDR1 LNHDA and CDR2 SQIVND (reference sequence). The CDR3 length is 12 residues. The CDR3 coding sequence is TGTGCCAGTAAGGGCAGGGACAATGAGCAGTTCTTC. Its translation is CASKGRDNEQFF.